This paragraph reports one TCR beta chain. No antigen is known for it. Sorting defined naive CD8 T cells as CD8+CD4-CCR7+CD45RA+. The data originate from a study of molecular identifiers for immune sequencing clone quantification. Broader study findings: Clone sizes that are highly expanded could be underestimated when identical TCR molecules share a barcode. Over 99% of CMV-specific effector molecules, but under 1% of naive ones, were in clones above 20 copies.

Each CDR3 protein gets one entry after TCRdb re-called the PCR reads with MiXCR. The table shows about 630,000 distinct CDR3 sequences, with roughly 27% occurring only once. The germline V gene encodes CDR1 SGHDT and CDR2 YYEEEE. Trimming cost V 2 bases and J 0 bases, with 18 bases left between them. CDR3 length equals 17 residues. This sequence was found in a human donor in good health. Some libraries in this study had Jurkat cell RNA spiked in. Sequenced input: naive CD8+ T cells from blood, with Jurkat cell RNA spiked in. The subset here: FACS-sorted CD8+CD4-CCR7+CD45RA+ naive T cells. The chain uses TRBV5-6 and TRBJ2-7; no clear D gene. The CDR3 coding sequence is TGTGCCAGCAGCTTTCTCCTAACGGGTCCGAGCTCCTACGAGCAGTACTTC. Amino acid sequence: CASSFLLTGPSSYEQYF.